The rows below give T cell receptor beta chains drawn from one sample of a study of cytomegalovirus exposure and HLA in healthy donors. Some clones are missing from TCRdb's copy, which holds only in-frame ones; the method was immunoSEQ multiplex PCR. The sample includes 150,000 to 200,000 clones, more than 70% of them seen just once. The sequencing sample was made of PBMCs. All receptors derive from a man aged 18 to 30 in good health and CMV-seropositive. The CDR3 runs from the conserved cysteine through the conserved F or W. A D gene is named only where the DNA matches it firmly. Rows may omit the clone size; those that give it use once, few, many or a size class.

D gene: .; J gene: TRBJ2-7; V gene: TRBV9; clone size: .; CDR3 DNA: TGTGCCAGCAGCGGGTGGGATTTTGAGGGGGTAGGGGAGCAGTACTTC; CDR3 protein: CASSGWDFEGVGEQYF
D gene: .; J gene: TRBJ2-2; V gene: TRBV11-1; clone size: few; CDR3 DNA: TGTGCCAGCAGCTTACTGGGAGACACCGGGGAGCTGTTTTTT; CDR3 protein: CASSLLGDTGELFF
D gene: .; J gene: TRBJ2-5; V gene: TRBV6-6; clone size: once; CDR3 DNA: TGTGCCAGCGCCATCGGGAGTACCAGAGAGACCCAGTACTTC; CDR3 protein: CASAIGSTRETQYF
D gene: TRBD2; J gene: TRBJ2-2; V gene: TRBV19; clone size: .; CDR3 DNA: TGTGCCAGTAGTATCTGGGGACTAGCGGGAGGTCCGGGGACCGGGGAGCTGTTTTTT; CDR3 protein: CASSIWGLAGGPGTGELFF
D gene: .; J gene: TRBJ2-7; V gene: TRBV10-3; clone size: .; CDR3 DNA: TGTGCCATCAGCCCCGCGGACAGCTTGTCCGAGCAGTACTTC; CDR3 protein: CAISPADSLSEQYF
D gene: TRBD2; J gene: TRBJ2-7; V gene: TRBV28; clone size: .; CDR3 DNA: TGTGCCAGCAGTTTATTGGTTAGCGGGAGGAGTCACGAGCAGTACTTC; CDR3 protein: CASSLLVSGRSHEQYF
D gene: .; J gene: TRBJ1-3; V gene: TRBV6-5; clone size: .; CDR3 DNA: TGTGCCAGCAGTTCCTCCTATCTTGGAAACACCATATATTTT; CDR3 protein: CASSSSYLGNTIYF
D gene: TRBD1; J gene: TRBJ1-1; V gene: TRBV29-1; clone size: .; CDR3 DNA: TGCAGCGTTGAAAGAGGGGGCGTGGGCTCGAACACTGAAGCTTTCTTC; CDR3 protein: CSVERGGVGSNTEAFF
D gene: TRBD1; J gene: TRBJ2-3; V gene: TRBV29-1; clone size: .; CDR3 DNA: TGCAGCGTGGACAGGGAAACTAGCACAGATACGCAGTATTTT; CDR3 protein: CSVDRETSTDTQYF
D gene: .; J gene: TRBJ2-7; V gene: TRBV2; clone size: .; CDR3 DNA: TGTGCCAGCAGTTTACAGGGTTCCGAGCAGTACTTC; CDR3 protein: CASSLQGSEQYF
D gene: .; J gene: TRBJ1-1; V gene: TRBV5-4; clone size: once; CDR3 DNA: TGTGCCAGCAGCTTGGGGGGGGGCCCGAACACTGAAGCTTTCTTT; CDR3 protein: CASSLGGGPNTEAFF
D gene: TRBD2; J gene: TRBJ2-1; V gene: TRBV15; clone size: few; CDR3 DNA: TGTGCCACCAGCAGAGGCGGGACTAGCGGGAGTGCCTACAATGAGCAGTTCTTC; CDR3 protein: CATSRGGTSGSAYNEQFF
D gene: .; J gene: TRBJ2-1; V gene: TRBV5-4; clone size: .; CDR3 DNA: TGTGCCAGCAGCCCCGGACAGACTTACAATGAGCAGTTCTTC; CDR3 protein: CASSPGQTYNEQFF
D gene: .; J gene: TRBJ1-1; V gene: TRBV5-1; clone size: .; CDR3 DNA: TGCGCCAGCAGCTTGAAGTTGAGGGCAAATGCGAACACTGAAGCTTTCTTT; CDR3 protein: CASSLKLRANANTEAFF
D gene: TRBD1; J gene: TRBJ2-5; V gene: TRBV29-1; clone size: .; CDR3 DNA: TGCAGCGTTGAAGATCGGCGGGACAGGGGGTATGCCCAGTACTTC; CDR3 protein: CSVEDRRDRGYAQYF
D gene: TRBD1; J gene: TRBJ1-2; V gene: TRBV5-4; clone size: few; CDR3 DNA: TGTGCCAGCAGCTTGGTGGGACAGGGTATTACCTATGGCTACACCTTC; CDR3 protein: CASSLVGQGITYGYTF
D gene: .; J gene: TRBJ2-2; V gene: TRBV4-1; clone size: .; CDR3 DNA: TGCGCCAGCAGCCCGACCCCCGCGGCCACCGGGGAGCTGTTTTTT; CDR3 protein: CASSPTPAATGELFF
D gene: TRBD2; J gene: TRBJ2-7; V gene: TRBV18; clone size: .; CDR3 DNA: TGTGCCAGCTCACAGGGGACTAGCGGGAGGGTGTACGAGCAGTACTTC; CDR3 protein: CASSQGTSGRVYEQYF
D gene: TRBD2; J gene: TRBJ2-1; V gene: TRBV4-1; clone size: .; CDR3 DNA: TGCGCCAGCAGCCAGGGACTAGCGGGAGGGACCGGTGAGCAGTTCTTC; CDR3 protein: CASSQGLAGGTGEQFF
D gene: .; J gene: TRBJ1-5; V gene: TRBV28; clone size: .; CDR3 DNA: TGTGCCAGCAGTTTGGGGGGAGGCAATCAGCCCCAGCATTTT; CDR3 protein: CASSLGGGNQPQHF
D gene: TRBD2; J gene: TRBJ2-3; V gene: TRBV29-1; clone size: few; CDR3 DNA: TGCAGCGTTCGAGAGACTAGCGGGAGTACGCAGTATTTT; CDR3 protein: CSVRETSGSTQYF
D gene: .; J gene: TRBJ2-5; V gene: TRBV29-1; clone size: .; CDR3 DNA: TGCAGCGTTGAAGACAGGGGCCAAGAGACCCAGTACTTC; CDR3 protein: CSVEDRGQETQYF
D gene: TRBD2; J gene: TRBJ2-3; V gene: TRBV28; clone size: .; CDR3 DNA: TGTGCCAGCAGTTTAGGGACTAGCGGTCCAGATACGCAGTATTTT; CDR3 protein: CASSLGTSGPDTQYF
D gene: TRBD1; J gene: TRBJ1-5; V gene: TRBV27; clone size: .; CDR3 DNA: TGTGCCAGCAGTTTGTGGGGACAGGGCGAGAAGCAGCCCCAGCATTTT; CDR3 protein: CASSLWGQGEKQPQHF
D gene: TRBD1; J gene: TRBJ1-2; V gene: TRBV4-2; clone size: .; CDR3 DNA: TGTGCCAGCAGAGGGACAGGACGAGGCACCTTC; CDR3 protein: CASRGTGRGTF
D gene: .; J gene: TRBJ2-7; V gene: TRBV6-1; clone size: .; CDR3 DNA: TGTGCCAGCAGTGCCGGGGGCTCCTACGAGCAGTACTTC; CDR3 protein: CASSAGGSYEQYF
D gene: TRBD1; J gene: TRBJ1-1; V gene: TRBV6-5; clone size: few; CDR3 DNA: TGTGCCAGCAGCGCCCAGGGGGGCCTGAACACTGAAGCTTTCTTT; CDR3 protein: CASSAQGGLNTEAFF
D gene: .; J gene: TRBJ1-5; V gene: TRBV28; clone size: .; CDR3 DNA: TGTGCCAGCAGTTTATCGGGGTCTAGCAATCAGCCCCAGCATTTT; CDR3 protein: CASSLSGSSNQPQHF
D gene: .; J gene: TRBJ1-1; V gene: TRBV19; clone size: .; CDR3 DNA: TGTGCCAGTAGAGGCAGGGATTACACTGAAGCTTTCTTT; CDR3 protein: CASRGRDYTEAFF
D gene: TRBD1; J gene: TRBJ1-2; V gene: TRBV28; clone size: .; CDR3 DNA: TGTGCCAGCAGCGAAGGGACAGGCGATCTTGATGGCTACACCTTC; CDR3 protein: CASSEGTGDLDGYTF
D gene: .; J gene: TRBJ1-1; V gene: TRBV11-2; clone size: .; CDR3 DNA: TGTGCCAGCAGCTACTCGGGCGCCCGAGGGACTGAAGCTTTCTTT; CDR3 protein: CASSYSGARGTEAFF
D gene: TRBD1; J gene: TRBJ1-5; V gene: TRBV11-2; clone size: few; CDR3 DNA: TGTGCCAGCAGCTTAGACAGGGGGCAGCCCCAGCATTTT; CDR3 protein: CASSLDRGQPQHF
D gene: .; J gene: TRBJ2-7; V gene: TRBV5-1; clone size: once; CDR3 DNA: TGCGCCAGCAGCTTGGACAGGGTGCAGAGGGAGCAGTACTTC; CDR3 protein: CASSLDRVQREQYF
D gene: .; J gene: TRBJ2-7; V gene: TRBV30; clone size: .; CDR3 DNA: TGTGCCTGGACAGAACTGGGACACTCCTACGAGCAGTACTTC; CDR3 protein: CAWTELGHSYEQYF
D gene: .; J gene: TRBJ2-7; V gene: TRBV10-3; clone size: .; CDR3 DNA: TGTGCCATCAGTGAGGGGGGAGGGGGGGGTATACGCGAGCAGTACTTC; CDR3 protein: CAISEGGGGGIREQYF
D gene: .; J gene: TRBJ2-7; V gene: TRBV27; clone size: .; CDR3 DNA: TGTGCCAGCAGTTTCATGGCAGGGCGACACGAGCAGTACTTC; CDR3 protein: CASSFMAGRHEQYF
D gene: .; J gene: TRBJ2-3; V gene: TRBV28; clone size: few; CDR3 DNA: TGTGCCAGCGGTCCGGAGTTGGTTTATACGCAGTATTTT; CDR3 protein: CASGPELVYTQYF
D gene: .; J gene: TRBJ1-1; V gene: TRBV6-5; clone size: few; CDR3 DNA: TGTGCCAGCAGTTACTCGACAGCGAACACTGAAGCTTTCTTT; CDR3 protein: CASSYSTANTEAFF
D gene: TRBD2; J gene: TRBJ2-5; V gene: TRBV18; clone size: .; CDR3 DNA: TGTGCCAGCTCTCCGACGGGGGGTGAGACCCAGTACTTC; CDR3 protein: CASSPTGGETQYF
D gene: TRBD2; J gene: TRBJ2-3; V gene: TRBV14; clone size: few; CDR3 DNA: TGTGCCAGCAGCCCACGGACTAGCGGGAGAGGTTCCACAGATACGCAGTATTTT; CDR3 protein: CASSPRTSGRGSTDTQYF
D gene: TRBD2; J gene: TRBJ2-2; V gene: TRBV5-1; clone size: .; CDR3 DNA: TGCGCCAGCAGCTTTCAAGCGGGAACGAACACCGGGGAGCTGTTTTTT; CDR3 protein: CASSFQAGTNTGELFF